The rows below give T cell receptor beta chains drawn from one sample of a study of T cell repertoires in cytomegalovirus infection. From the reads, TCRdb called clonotypes with MiXCR, one entry per CDR3 protein. The table has 300,000 to 400,000 distinct CDR3 sequences, approximately 25% seen once; the top ten hold roughly 14%. Antigens of these TCRs are unknown. Sequenced material: cultured PBMCs, taken from culture after CMV antigen stimulation. The source of these receptors is a human donor in good health (CMV status not recorded). Some clones in this sample may be carry-over from other donors' samples. Each CDR3 is given with its conserved first and last residue. The order of the fields is J gene, D gene, clone size, V gene, CDR3 DNA, CDR3 protein. A D gene is named only where the DNA matches it firmly. Size is omitted from some rows. Given values are once, few, many or a class for expanded clones.

TRBJ2-5 TRBD2 many TRBV27 TGTGCCAGCAGTACGAGACTAGCGGGAGTACGCCAAGAGACCCAGTACTTC CASSTRLAGVRQETQYF
TRBJ2-7 TRBD1 many TRBV7-2 TGTGCCAGTTCTGGACAGGGCTTCTACGAGCAGTACTTC CASSGQGFYEQYF
TRBJ1-1 NA few TRBV19 TGTGCCAGTAGTATTCCAGGGAGCGGCACTGAAGCTTTCTTT CASSIPGSGTEAFF
TRBJ1-2 NA NA TRBV28 TGTGCCAGCACCGTGCTGGGAAATGGCTACACCTTC CASTVLGNGYTF
TRBJ1-1 NA NA TRBV28 TGTGCCAGCAGTTCTAACCGGGGCCCCATTCGGGCTGAAGCTTTCTTT CASSSNRGPIRAEAFF
TRBJ2-7 TRBD2 NA TRBV4-2 TGTGCCAGCAGCCAAGCTAAACCAGCGGGAGACGAGCAGTACTTC CASSQAKPAGDEQYF
TRBJ2-7 TRBD2 few TRBV7-2 TGTGCCAGCAGCCCCGGGGAGGGATGGTACGAGCAGTACTTC CASSPGEGWYEQYF
TRBJ2-1 TRBD1 NA TRBV19 TGTGCCAGTAGTATATTTGGGGCAGGGGGCGGAAATCCCGAGCAGTTCTTC CASSIFGAGGGNPEQFF
TRBJ2-2 NA NA TRBV6-4 TGTGCCAGCAGTGTGACAGTAGCCGGGGAGCTGTTTTTT CASSVTVAGELFF
TRBJ1-3 NA NA TRBV7-2 TGTGCCAGCAGCAATGACAGGGGAAACACCATATATTTT CASSNDRGNTIYF
TRBJ2-3 NA NA TRBV20-1 TGCAGTGCTAGAGAGGGTGCAGATACGCAGTATTTT CSAREGADTQYF
TRBJ1-2 TRBD1 NA TRBV6-5 TGTGCCGTGCAGGGGGGGGGGTATGGCTACACCTTC CAVQGGGYGYTF
TRBJ2-7 TRBD1 NA TRBV6-1 TGTGCCAGCAGTTCCCTGGGACAGGGGTCCGTCTACGAGCAGTACTTC CASSSLGQGSVYEQYF
TRBJ1-5 TRBD1 few TRBV20-1 TGCAGTGCTAGGGATTCCGGGACAGGGGGCTATCAGCCCCAGCATTTT CSARDSGTGGYQPQHF
TRBJ2-1 TRBD2 NA TRBV12-3/TRBV12-4 TGTGCCAGCAAACCCGGGACTAGCGGGAGCTCCTACAATGAGCAGTTCTTC CASKPGTSGSSYNEQFF
TRBJ1-1 NA few TRBV4-2 TGTGCCAGCAGCCAAGGAAGGGACACTGAAGCTTTCTTT CASSQGRDTEAFF
TRBJ2-7 NA many TRBV7-2 TGTGCCAGCAGCTTAGGTCTAATCTCCTACGAGCAGTACTTC CASSLGLISYEQYF
TRBJ1-5 NA few TRBV12-3/TRBV12-4 TGTGCCAGCAGCCTTACAGAACATCAGCCCCAGCATTTT CASSLTEHQPQHF
TRBJ2-1 TRBD1 NA TRBV20-1 TGCAGTGCCAAGAGACTGTTGGGCCGACAGGGGAATGAGCAGTTCTTC CSAKRLLGRQGNEQFF
TRBJ1-2 TRBD1 many TRBV6-1 TGTGCCAGCAGTTATTTTCTGGGACAGGGGGCCCGTGGCTACACCTTC CASSYFLGQGARGYTF
TRBJ2-5 NA few TRBV6-5 TGTGCCAGAATTTTCAGGGTTGTCGGGTACCAAGAGACCCAGTACTTC CARIFRVVGYQETQYF
TRBJ2-5 NA NA TRBV18 TGTGCCAGCTCAATATTGGACGGGGAGGAGACCCAGTACTTC CASSILDGEETQYF